Listed below are T cell receptor beta chains from one sample, sequenced in a study of metastatic and nonmetastatic thyroid tumors. Through MiXCR, TCRdb re-clonotyped the PCR reads. This table holds approximately 7,800 clones, around 28% found once. Sequencing was done on a sample of adjacent normal tissue. All receptors come from a female donor with papillary thyroid cancer or a benign thyroid nodule (not recorded which). Some clones in this sample may be carry-over from other donors' samples. Each CDR3 is given with its conserved first and last residue. A D gene is named only where the DNA matches it firmly. Expanded clones get a size class; other rows say once, few or many, or leave the size out.

cdr3_aa	cdr3_nt	v_call	j_call	clone_size	d_call
CAGSTGALNTEAFF	TGTGCCGGTTCGACAGGGGCCCTGAACACTGAAGCTTTCTTT	TRBV28	TRBJ1-1	medium-sized	TRBD1
CASSASGQRNTGELFF	TGCGCCAGCAGCGCCTCCGGACAGCGGAACACCGGGGAGCTGTTTTTT	TRBV5-1	TRBJ2-2	medium-sized	-
CASSRADNEQFF	TGTGCCAGCAGCCGCGCCGACAATGAGCAGTTCTTC	TRBV2	TRBJ2-1	-	-
CASSLQGGTEAFF	TGTGCCAGCAGCCTACAGGGTGGGACTGAAGCTTTCTTT	TRBV12-3/TRBV12-4	TRBJ1-1	-	-
CAISDLTGGRTEAFF	TGTGCCATCAGTGACTTGACAGGGGGTAGGACTGAAGCTTTCTTT	TRBV10-3	TRBJ1-1	medium-sized	TRBD1
CASSGTTNEQFF	TGTGCCAGCTCCGGGACTACCAATGAGCAGTTCTTC	TRBV6-1	TRBJ2-1	-	TRBD2
CASGAVGITEAFF	TGTGCCAGCGGAGCTGTGGGAATCACTGAAGCTTTCTTT	TRBV5-6	TRBJ1-1	-	-
CASSFVLAGSYEQYF	TGTGCCAGCAGCTTCGTCCTAGCGGGGTCCTACGAGCAGTACTTC	TRBV5-8	TRBJ2-7	few	TRBD2
CASSPPQGGGSGANVLTF	TGTGCCAGCTCGCCACCACAGGGGGGAGGCTCTGGGGCCAACGTCCTGACTTTC	TRBV18	TRBJ2-6	-	TRBD1
CASSYAGQGASGYTF	TGTGCCAGCAGTTACGCCGGGCAGGGGGCTAGTGGCTACACCTTC	TRBV6-2/TRBV6-3	TRBJ1-2	-	TRBD1
CATSRGSLAAYNEQFF	TGTGCCACCAGCAGAGGATCACTAGCGGCCTACAATGAGCAGTTCTTC	TRBV15	TRBJ2-1	medium-sized	TRBD2
CASSSIAGSNTGELFF	TGTGCCAGCAGTTCTATAGCGGGATCGAACACCGGGGAGCTGTTTTTT	TRBV27	TRBJ2-2	-	TRBD2
CASSRATSGSWGNDQFF	TGTGCCAGCAGTCGAGCGACTAGCGGGAGTTGGGGCAATGATCAGTTCTTC	TRBV9	TRBJ2-1	-	TRBD2
CASKVAGGQEQYF	TGTGCCAGCAAGGTCGCGGGAGGTCAGGAGCAGTACTTC	TRBV6-2/TRBV6-3	TRBJ2-7	-	TRBD2
CASSQEGQGVYGYTF	TGCGCCAGCAGCCAAGAGGGACAGGGGGTCTATGGCTACACCTTC	TRBV4-1	TRBJ1-2	few	TRBD1
CASSRSTQETQYF	TGTGCCAGCAGCAGATCTACTCAAGAGACCCAGTACTTC	TRBV3-1	TRBJ2-5	-	-
CASSLDRGSNEQFF	TGTGCCAGCAGTCTGGACAGGGGCTCCAATGAGCAGTTCTTC	TRBV27	TRBJ2-1	-	TRBD1
CASSSTSGGGQETQYF	TGTGCCAGCAGCTCCACTAGCGGAGGGGGACAAGAGACCCAGTACTTC	TRBV5-5	TRBJ2-5	once	TRBD2
CASSFLPAAGELFF	TGTGCCAGCAGCTTTCTCCCCGCAGCCGGGGAGCTGTTTTTT	TRBV5-5	TRBJ2-2	medium-sized	-
CASGENGSQETQYF	TGTGCCAGCGGTGAAAATGGCAGTCAAGAGACCCAGTACTTC	TRBV12-3/TRBV12-4	TRBJ2-5	few	-
CASSYSTDPGRDTEAFF	TGTGCCAGCAGTTACTCGACGGACCCGGGGAGGGACACTGAAGCTTTCTTT	TRBV6-5	TRBJ1-1	medium-sized	-
CATSDHRVTDTQYF	TGTGCCACCAGTGACCACAGGGTCACAGATACGCAGTATTTT	TRBV24-1	TRBJ2-3	large	-
CASSLRFAGEGEQYF	TGTGCCAGCAGCTTACGCTTCGCGGGAGAGGGGGAGCAGTACTTC	TRBV11-3	TRBJ2-7	-	TRBD2
CASNEQGARETQYF	TGTGCCAGCAATGAACAGGGGGCGCGGGAGACCCAGTACTTC	TRBV6-2/TRBV6-3	TRBJ2-5	-	TRBD1
CASSYNARGLAGQYF	TGTGCCAGCAGTTACAACGCCAGAGGACTAGCGGGACAGTATTTT	TRBV6-5	TRBJ2-3	-	TRBD2
CASSHPKGSEAFF	TGTGCCAGCAGCCACCCAAAAGGAAGTGAAGCTTTCTTT	TRBV7-2	TRBJ1-1	few	-
CASSLRGDFSYNEQFF	TGTGCCAGCAGCTTAAGGGGCGACTTCTCCTACAATGAGCAGTTCTTC	TRBV11-2	TRBJ2-1	medium-sized	-
CSSHRAASVMNTEAFF	TGCAGTTCACACAGGGCTGCGTCTGTTATGAACACTGAAGCTTTCTTT	TRBV20-1	TRBJ1-1	-	-
CASSLAKREAKNIQYF	TGTGCTAGCAGCTTAGCTAAGCGGGAGGCCAAAAACATTCAGTACTTC	TRBV7-7	TRBJ2-4	many	TRBD2
CASSSTPRTSLDDQYF	TGTGCCAGCAGCTCCACCCCGCGGACTAGCCTCGACGATCAGTACTTC	TRBV28	TRBJ2-7	-	TRBD2
CASSDLTSGRPDTQYF	TGTGCCAGCAGTGACTTGACTAGCGGGAGGCCAGATACGCAGTATTTT	TRBV6-4	TRBJ2-3	medium-sized	TRBD2
CASSLFVRDVFF	TGTGCCAGCAGTTTATTCGTCAGGGACGTCTTCTTT	TRBV12-3/TRBV12-4	TRBJ1-1	-	-
CASSRRGQNYGYTF	TGTGCCAGCTCCCGCCGGGGACAGAACTATGGCTACACCTTC	TRBV28	TRBJ1-2	-	TRBD1
CATSAPDTQYF	TGTGCCACCAGTGCCCCAGATACGCAGTATTTT	TRBV24-1	TRBJ2-3	medium-sized	-
CASTPALGDTQYF	TGTGCCAGTACACCAGCGCTCGGAGATACGCAGTATTTT	TRBV11-2	TRBJ2-3	medium-sized	-
CASSLGLAVTYEQYF	TGTGCCAGCAGCTTAGGACTAGCGGTTACCTACGAGCAGTACTTC	TRBV11-3	TRBJ2-7	few	TRBD2
CASFPRIMGGTEAFF	TGTGCCAGTTTTCCCCGGATTATGGGAGGGACTGAAGCTTTCTTT	TRBV19	TRBJ1-1	medium-sized	-
CASSQQGVYNEQFF	TGTGCCAGCAGTCAGCAGGGGGTATACAATGAGCAGTTCTTC	TRBV2	TRBJ2-1	few	TRBD1
CASSLVPLGGTGELFF	TGCGCCAGCAGCTTGGTTCCCCTGGGCGGGACCGGGGAGCTGTTTTTT	TRBV5-1	TRBJ2-2	-	-
CASSPSTDEQYF	TGTGCCAGCAGCCCCTCCACTGACGAGCAGTACTTC	TRBV6-1	TRBJ2-7	few	-
CASKQGSQETQYF	TGTGCCAGTAAACAGGGGTCCCAAGAGACCCAGTACTTC	TRBV11-3	TRBJ2-5	many	TRBD1
CACSYWTVDAKLFF	TGTGCCTGCAGTTACTGGACAGTGGATGCAAAACTGTTTTTT	TRBV6-2/TRBV6-3	TRBJ1-4	-	-
CASSPRGREGYGYTF	TGTGCCAGCAGCCCCCGGGGCAGAGAGGGCTATGGCTACACCTTC	TRBV5-5	TRBJ1-2	-	-
CSARGHDSGRANEQFF	TGCAGTGCTAGAGGTCATGATAGCGGGAGGGCCAATGAGCAGTTCTTC	TRBV20-1	TRBJ2-1	-	TRBD2
CAISDGGRKSNTEAFF	TGTGCCATCAGTGATGGGGGGCGGAAATCGAACACTGAAGCTTTCTTT	TRBV10-3	TRBJ1-1	few	-
CASSYFLNNEQFF	TGTGCCAGCAGTTATTTTCTCAACAATGAGCAGTTCTTC	TRBV27	TRBJ2-1	-	-
CASSPGTGDQYTDTQYF	TGTGCCAGCAGCCCCGGGACAGGGGACCAATACACAGATACGCAGTATTTT	TRBV2	TRBJ2-3	medium-sized	TRBD1
CASPPRDEGEAFF	TGTGCCAGTCCCCCCCGGGACGAAGGTGAAGCTTTCTTT	TRBV6-1	TRBJ1-1	-	-
CASSSKRRTSGRKYIPYNEQFF	TGTGCCAGCAGCAGTAAACGGCGTACTAGCGGGAGGAAGTATATCCCCTACAATGAGCAGTTCTTC	TRBV14	TRBJ2-1	many	TRBD2
CASSLHSGNTIYF	TGTGCCAGCAGTTTACACTCTGGAAACACCATATATTTT	TRBV12-3/TRBV12-4	TRBJ1-3	-	-
CSASRTGGSYNEQFF	TGCAGTGCCAGCAGGACAGGGGGCTCCTACAATGAGCAGTTCTTC	TRBV20-1	TRBJ2-1	-	TRBD1
CASSVTGYQPQHF	TGTGCCAGCAGCGTAACAGGTTATCAGCCCCAGCATTTT	TRBV9	TRBJ1-5	many	-
CASSLGGTHQETQYF	TGCGCCAGCAGCCTGGGAGGGACTCACCAAGAGACCCAGTACTTC	TRBV5-1	TRBJ2-5	medium-sized	TRBD2
CASSTGPSEQFF	TGTGCCAGCAGTACGGGTCCCAGTGAGCAGTTCTTC	TRBV7-9	TRBJ2-1	-	-
CSARDPRDGGNTIYF	TGCAGTGCTAGAGACCCCCGGGACGGCGGAAACACCATATATTTT	TRBV20-1	TRBJ1-3	few	-
CASSLSGQGQQYF	TGTGCCAGCAGCTTATCCGGACAGGGTCAGCAGTACTTC	TRBV7-9	TRBJ2-7	-	TRBD1
CASSPGGSALHF	TGTGCCAGCAGCCCAGGGGGCTCAGCCCTCCACTTT	TRBV6-1	TRBJ1-6	-	TRBD1
CASSPGPGTAWEKLFF	TGTGCCAGCAGTCCTGGCCCCGGGACCGCGTGGGAAAAACTGTTTTTT	TRBV12-3/TRBV12-4	TRBJ1-4	medium-sized	-
CSAEDLDRGGEKLFF	TGCAGTGCTGAGGATTTGGACAGGGGAGGCGAAAAACTGTTTTTT	TRBV20-1	TRBJ1-4	-	TRBD1